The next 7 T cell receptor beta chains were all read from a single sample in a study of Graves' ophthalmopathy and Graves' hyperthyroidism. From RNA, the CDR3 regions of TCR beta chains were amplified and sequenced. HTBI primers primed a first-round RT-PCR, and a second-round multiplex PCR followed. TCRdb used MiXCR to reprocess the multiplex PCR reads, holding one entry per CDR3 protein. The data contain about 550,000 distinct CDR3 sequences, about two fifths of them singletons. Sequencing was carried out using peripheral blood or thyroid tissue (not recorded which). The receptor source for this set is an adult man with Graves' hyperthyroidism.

The CDR3 DNA sequence: TGTGCCAGCAGCTTACCGCTAGCGGTTAGGGATGAGCAGTTCTTC. Its protein product is CASSLPLAVRDEQFF. The V gene is TRBV7-8, the J gene TRBJ2-5; 7 bases map to TRBD2. TRBJ2-1 matches the DNA end more closely, so the J call is doubtful. Germline V lookup: CDR1 SGHVS, CDR2 FQNEAQ. The CDR3 totals 15 residues.

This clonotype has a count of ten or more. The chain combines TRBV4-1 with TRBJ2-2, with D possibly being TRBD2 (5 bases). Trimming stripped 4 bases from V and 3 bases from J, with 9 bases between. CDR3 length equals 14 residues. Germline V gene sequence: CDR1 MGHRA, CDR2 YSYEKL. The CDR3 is CASSLGIHTGELFF. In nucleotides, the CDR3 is TGCGCCAGCAGCCTCGGGATCCACACCGGGGAGCTGTTTTTT.

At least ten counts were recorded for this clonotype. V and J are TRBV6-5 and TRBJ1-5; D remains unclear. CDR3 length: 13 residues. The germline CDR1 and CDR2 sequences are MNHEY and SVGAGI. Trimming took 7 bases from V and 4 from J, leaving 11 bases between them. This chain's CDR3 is CASNPGPNQPQHF. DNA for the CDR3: TGTGCCAGCAACCCAGGACCGAATCAGCCCCAGCATTTT.

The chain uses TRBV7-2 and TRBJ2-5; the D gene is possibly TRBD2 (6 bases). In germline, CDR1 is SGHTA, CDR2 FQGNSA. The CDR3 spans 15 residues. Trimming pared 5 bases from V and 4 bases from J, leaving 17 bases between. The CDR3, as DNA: TGTGCCAGCAGCCCCCATGTGGGGGGTGGAGAGACCCAGTACTTC. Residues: CASSPHVGGGETQYF.

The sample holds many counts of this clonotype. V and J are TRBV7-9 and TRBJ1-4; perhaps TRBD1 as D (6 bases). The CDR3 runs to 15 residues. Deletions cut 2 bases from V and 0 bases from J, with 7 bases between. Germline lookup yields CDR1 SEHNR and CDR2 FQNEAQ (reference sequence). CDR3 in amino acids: CASSLNRATNEKLFF. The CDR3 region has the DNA TGTGCCAGCAGCTTAAACAGGGCAACTAATGAAAAACTGTTTTTT.

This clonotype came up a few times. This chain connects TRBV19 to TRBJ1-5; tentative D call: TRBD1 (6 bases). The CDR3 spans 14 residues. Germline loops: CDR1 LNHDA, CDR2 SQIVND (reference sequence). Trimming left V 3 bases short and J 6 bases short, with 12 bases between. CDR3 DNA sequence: TGTGCCAGTAGTATTAGTACAGGGTCTCAGCCCCAGCATTTT. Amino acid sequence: CASSISTGSQPQHF.

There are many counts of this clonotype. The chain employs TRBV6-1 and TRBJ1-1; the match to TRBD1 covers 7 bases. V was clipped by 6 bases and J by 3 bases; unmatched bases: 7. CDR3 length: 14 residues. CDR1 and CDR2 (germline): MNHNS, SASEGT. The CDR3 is CASSHRGGYTEAFF. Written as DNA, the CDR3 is TGTGCCAGCAGCCACAGGGGAGGTTACACTGAAGCTTTCTTT.